Sequencing of this TCR beta chain was carried out in a study of blood T cell repertoires in COVID-19. Overall study context: The United States, Italy and Spain provided the acute and convalescent COVID-19 samples. The analysed material was cDNA or gDNA that came from T cells, B-cell-depleted T cells, or PBMCs.

In the authors' workflow: Estimates of nucleated cell counts were drawn from the amplification of reference gene primers. Clones were sequenced by immunoSEQ multiplex PCR, and TCRdb holds only the in-frame ones, with some missing. That table furnishes V, J and clone size, whereas the DNA furnished D and trimming. The sample holds around 72,000 clones, around four fifths seen once. V gave up 3 bases and J gave up 15 bases, with 21 bases separating them. Germline V gene sequence: CDR1 LGHDT, CDR2 YNNKEL (reference sequence). This CDR3 has 14 amino acids. Sequences were obtained from peripheral blood. The TCR originated in a woman of 80 years or more with acute or convalescent COVID-19. V usage is TRBV3-1 (or the pseudogene TRBV3-2) and J usage is TRBJ2-1, with D perhaps TRBD2 (6 bases). The CDR3 spells CASSQLLGGTLWFF. CDR3 nucleotide sequence: TGTGCCAGCAGCCAGCTCCTGGGTGGGACTCTTTGGTTCTTC.